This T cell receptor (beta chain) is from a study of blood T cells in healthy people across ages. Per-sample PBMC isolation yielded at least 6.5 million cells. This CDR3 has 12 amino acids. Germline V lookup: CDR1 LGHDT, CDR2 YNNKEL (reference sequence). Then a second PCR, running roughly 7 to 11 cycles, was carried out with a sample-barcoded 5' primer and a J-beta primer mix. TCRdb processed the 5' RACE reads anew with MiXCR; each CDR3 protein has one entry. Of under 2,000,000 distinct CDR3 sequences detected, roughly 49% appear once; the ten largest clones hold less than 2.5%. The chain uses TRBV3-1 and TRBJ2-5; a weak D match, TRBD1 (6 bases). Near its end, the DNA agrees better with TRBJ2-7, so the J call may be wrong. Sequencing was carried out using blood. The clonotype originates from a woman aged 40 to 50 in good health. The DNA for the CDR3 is TGTGCCAGCCAGAAGGGGGTCTACGAGCAGTACTTC. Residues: CASQKGVYEQYF.